The TCR beta chain described here comes from a study of blood T cell repertoires in COVID-19. As for the study in general: In each case, the material was cDNA or gDNA derived from T cells, B-cell-depleted T cells, or PBMCs.

Germline V CDR1 and CDR2: MGHRA, YSYEKL. The CDR3 length is 15 residues. Trimming cost V 1 base and J 5 bases, with 14 bases left between them. This clone was observed at least ten times. The repertoire was sequenced with immunoSEQ multiplex PCR; TCRdb's copy has only in-frame clones and lacks some. The table lists 110,000 to 150,000 clones, roughly four fifths of them singletons. V and J are TRBV4-1 and TRBJ1-1; D gene ambiguous. Sequencing was done on a sample of peripheral blood. This clonotype originated in a human donor in a cohort sampled during active COVID-19. The CDR3 DNA reads TGCGCCAGCAGCCAAGGGTCAGCGCCGGATACTGAAGCTTTCTTT. Translating it yields CASSQGSAPDTEAFF.